The present entry profiles one T cell receptor (beta chain) with its context. Its antigen is still unknown. Profiling relied on immunoSEQ multiplex PCR, and the TCRdb table lists in-frame clones only, not all of them. The table records about 120,000 clones, nearly 90% of them present only once. CDR3 length: 19 residues. The V gene's germline CDR1 is SGHRS and CDR2 YFSETQ. V gave up 0 bases and J gave up 0 bases; unmatched junction bases: 8. This sample was taken from a study of T cell responses to AZD1222 COVID-19 vaccine. General study results and limits: Spike as a whole was targeted by vaccine-associated CD4 TCRs, dominant at 160-218 and 743-854.

This material consisted of peripheral blood, taken on day 0 of AZD1222 vaccination. The sequence derives from an adult in good health. The rearrangement links TRBV5-1 to TRBJ2-2; 10 nucleotides agree with TRBD2. CDR3 sequence reads: CASSLGVAGGLANTGELFF. CDR3 coding DNA: TGCGCCAGCAGCTTGGGCGTAGCGGGGGGATTAGCGAACACCGGGGAGCTGTTTTTT.